This TCR beta chain was identified in a study of T-cell memory formation after mild COVID-19. TCRdb re-called the 5' RACE reads with MiXCR, one entry per CDR3 protein. The sample shows roughly 410,000 distinct CDR3 sequences, around 24% of them seen only once. This CDR3 comprises 13 residues. Trimming removed 0 bases from V and 7 bases from J, with 10 bases in between. The germline V gene encodes CDR1 SGHRS and CDR2 YFSETQ. Sequencing was performed on PBMCs or a T cell subset sorted from them (not recorded which). V gene TRBV5-1 combines with J gene TRBJ1-2; D ambiguous. The TCR was taken from an adult woman who had mild COVID-19 (a few samples of this study predate the infection). Cell type and time point are not known. CDR3 residues: CASSLAPGVGYTF. The CDR3 region has the DNA TGCGCCAGCAGCTTGGCACCGGGAGTTGGCTACACCTTC. The entire variable domain, with the rest obtained from reference TRBV5-1 and TRBJ1-2, is as follows: KAGVTQTPRYLIKTRGQQVTLSCSPISGHRSVSWYQQTPGQGLQFLFEYFSETQRNKGNFPGRFSGRQFSNSRSEMNVSTLELGDSALYLCASSLAPGVGYTFGSGTRLTVV.